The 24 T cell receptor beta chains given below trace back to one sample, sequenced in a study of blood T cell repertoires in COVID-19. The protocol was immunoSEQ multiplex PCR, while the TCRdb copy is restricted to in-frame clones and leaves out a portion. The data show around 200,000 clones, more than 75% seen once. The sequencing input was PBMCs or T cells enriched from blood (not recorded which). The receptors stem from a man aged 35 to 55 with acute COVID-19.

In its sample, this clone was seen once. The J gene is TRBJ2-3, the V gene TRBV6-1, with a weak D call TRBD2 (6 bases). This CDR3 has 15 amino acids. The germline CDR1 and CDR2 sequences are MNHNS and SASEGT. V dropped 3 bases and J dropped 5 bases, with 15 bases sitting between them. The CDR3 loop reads CASSEEGRLGDTQYF. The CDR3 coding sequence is TGTGCCAGCAGTGAGGAGGGCAGGTTAGGAGATACGCAGTATTTT.

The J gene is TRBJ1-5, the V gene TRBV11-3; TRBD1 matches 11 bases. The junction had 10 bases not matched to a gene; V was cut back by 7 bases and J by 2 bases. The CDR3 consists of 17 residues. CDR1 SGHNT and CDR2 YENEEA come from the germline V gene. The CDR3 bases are TGTGCCAGCATTACCGGGACAGGGGGGTTAGGCAATCAGCCCCAGCATTTT. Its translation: CASITGTGGLGNQPQHF.

CDR3 in amino acids: CASKREIGTDTQYF. The CDR3 DNA follows: TGTGCCAGCAAAAGGGAGATTGGGACAGATACGCAGTATTTT. The J gene is TRBJ2-3, the V gene TRBV6-4; D might be TRBD2 (5 bases). The CDR3 has 14 amino acids. V was pared by 7 bases and J by 3 bases, with 14 bases between. Per germline, CDR1 MRHNA and CDR2 SNTAGT.

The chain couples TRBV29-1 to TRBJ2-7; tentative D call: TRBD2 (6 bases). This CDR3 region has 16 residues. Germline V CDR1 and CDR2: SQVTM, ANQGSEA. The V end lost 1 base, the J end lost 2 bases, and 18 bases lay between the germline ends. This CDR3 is CSVEAPSEGGPYEQYF. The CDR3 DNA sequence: TGCAGCGTTGAAGCCCCCTCAGAGGGAGGCCCCTACGAGCAGTACTTC.

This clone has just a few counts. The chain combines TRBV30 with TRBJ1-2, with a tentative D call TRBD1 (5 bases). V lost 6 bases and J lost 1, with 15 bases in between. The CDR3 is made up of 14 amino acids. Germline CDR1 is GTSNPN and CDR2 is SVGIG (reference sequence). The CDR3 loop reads CACPGASYNYGYTF. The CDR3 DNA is TGTGCCTGCCCTGGGGCCTCCTATAACTATGGCTACACCTTC.

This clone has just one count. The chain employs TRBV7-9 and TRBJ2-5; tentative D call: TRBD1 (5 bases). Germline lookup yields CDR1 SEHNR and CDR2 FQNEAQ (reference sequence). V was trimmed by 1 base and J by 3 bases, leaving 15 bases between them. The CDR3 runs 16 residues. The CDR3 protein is CASSLGYQGTEETQYF. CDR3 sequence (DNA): TGTGCCAGCAGCTTAGGATACCAGGGAACTGAAGAGACCCAGTACTTC.

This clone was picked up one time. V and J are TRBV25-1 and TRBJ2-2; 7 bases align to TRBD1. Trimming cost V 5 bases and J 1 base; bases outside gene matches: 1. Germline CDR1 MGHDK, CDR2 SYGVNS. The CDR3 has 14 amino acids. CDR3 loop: CASSRDRNTGELFF. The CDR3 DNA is TGTGCCAGCAGTAGGGACAGGAACACCGGGGAGCTGTTTTTT.

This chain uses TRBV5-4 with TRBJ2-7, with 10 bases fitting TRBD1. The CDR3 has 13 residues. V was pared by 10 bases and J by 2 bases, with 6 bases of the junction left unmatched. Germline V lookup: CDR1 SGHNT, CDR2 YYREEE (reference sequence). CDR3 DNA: TGTGCCTGGGGGACAGGGGAACCCTACGAGCAGTACTTC. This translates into CAWGTGEPYEQYF.

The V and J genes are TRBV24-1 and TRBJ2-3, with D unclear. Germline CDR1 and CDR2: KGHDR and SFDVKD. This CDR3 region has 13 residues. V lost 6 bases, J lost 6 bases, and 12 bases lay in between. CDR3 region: CATSIPPLDTQYF. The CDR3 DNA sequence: TGTGCCACCAGTATCCCCCCACTCGATACGCAGTATTTT.

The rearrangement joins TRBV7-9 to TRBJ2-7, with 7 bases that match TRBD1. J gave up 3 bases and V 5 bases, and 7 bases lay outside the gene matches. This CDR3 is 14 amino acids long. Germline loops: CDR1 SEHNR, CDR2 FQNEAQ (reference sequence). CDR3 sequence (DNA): TGTGCCAGCAGCCCCGGGACAGTACTCTACGAGCAGTACTTC. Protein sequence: CASSPGTVLYEQYF.

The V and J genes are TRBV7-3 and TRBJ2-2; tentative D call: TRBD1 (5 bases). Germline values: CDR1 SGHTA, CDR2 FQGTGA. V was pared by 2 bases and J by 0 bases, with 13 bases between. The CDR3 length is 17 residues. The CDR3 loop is CASSLYGQGSNTGELFF. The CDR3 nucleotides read TGTGCCAGCAGCTTATATGGGCAGGGCTCGAACACCGGGGAGCTGTTTTTT.

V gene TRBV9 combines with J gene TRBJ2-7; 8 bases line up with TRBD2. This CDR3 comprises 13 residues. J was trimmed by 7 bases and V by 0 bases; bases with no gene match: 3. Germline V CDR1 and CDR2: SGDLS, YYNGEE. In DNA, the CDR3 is TGTGCCAGCAGCGTAGGACTAGCGAGGGAGCAGTACTTC. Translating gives CASSVGLAREQYF.

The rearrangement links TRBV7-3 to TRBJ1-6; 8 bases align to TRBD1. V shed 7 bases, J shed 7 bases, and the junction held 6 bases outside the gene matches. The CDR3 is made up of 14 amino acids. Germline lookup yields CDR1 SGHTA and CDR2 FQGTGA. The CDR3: CASKEDRGNSPLHF. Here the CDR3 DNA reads TGTGCCAGCAAAGAAGACAGGGGAAATTCACCCCTCCACTTT.

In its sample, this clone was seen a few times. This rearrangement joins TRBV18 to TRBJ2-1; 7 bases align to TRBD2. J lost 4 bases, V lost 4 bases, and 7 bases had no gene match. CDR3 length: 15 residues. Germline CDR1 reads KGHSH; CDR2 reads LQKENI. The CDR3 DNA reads TGTGCCAGCTCACTAGGACTAGGTGAATACAATGAGCAGTTCTTC. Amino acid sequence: CASSLGLGEYNEQFF.

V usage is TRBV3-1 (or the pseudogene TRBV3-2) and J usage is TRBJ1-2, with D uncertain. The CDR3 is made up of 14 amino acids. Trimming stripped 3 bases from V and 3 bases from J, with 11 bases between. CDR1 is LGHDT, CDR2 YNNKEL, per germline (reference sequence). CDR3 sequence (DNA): TGTGCCAGCAGCCATATATCCGAGTACTATGGCTACACCTTC. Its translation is CASSHISEYYGYTF.

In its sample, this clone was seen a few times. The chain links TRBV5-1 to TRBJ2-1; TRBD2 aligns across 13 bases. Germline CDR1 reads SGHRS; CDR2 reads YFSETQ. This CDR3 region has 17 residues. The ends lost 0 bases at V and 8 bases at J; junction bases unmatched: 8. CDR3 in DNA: TGCGCCAGCAGCTTGGTAAAACTAGCGGGAGGGATGGATGAGCAGTTCTTC. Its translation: CASSLVKLAGGMDEQFF. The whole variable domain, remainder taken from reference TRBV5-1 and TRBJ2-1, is KAGVTQTPRYLIKTRGQQVTLSCSPISGHRSVSWYQQTPGQGLQFLFEYFSETQRNKGNFPGRFSGRQFSNSRSEMNVSTLELGDSALYLCASSLVKLAGGMDEQFFGPGTRLTVL.

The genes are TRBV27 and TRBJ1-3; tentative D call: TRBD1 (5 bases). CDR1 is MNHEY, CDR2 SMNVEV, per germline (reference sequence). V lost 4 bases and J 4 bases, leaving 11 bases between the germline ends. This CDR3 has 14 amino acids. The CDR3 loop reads CASSSEGWGNTIYF. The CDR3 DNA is TGTGCCAGCAGTTCGGAGGGGTGGGGAAACACCATATATTTT.

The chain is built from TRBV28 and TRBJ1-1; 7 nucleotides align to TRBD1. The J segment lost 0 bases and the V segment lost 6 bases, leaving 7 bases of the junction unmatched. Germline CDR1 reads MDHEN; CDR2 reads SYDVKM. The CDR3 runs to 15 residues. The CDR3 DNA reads TGTGCCAGCAGCAGACAGGGAACCATGAACACTGAAGCTTTCTTT. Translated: CASSRQGTMNTEAFF.

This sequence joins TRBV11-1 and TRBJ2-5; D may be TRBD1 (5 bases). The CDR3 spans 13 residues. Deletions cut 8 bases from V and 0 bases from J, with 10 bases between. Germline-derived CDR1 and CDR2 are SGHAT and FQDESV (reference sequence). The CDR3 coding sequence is TGTGCCAGCGGGGCACCGTACCAAGAGACCCAGTACTTC. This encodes CASGAPYQETQYF.

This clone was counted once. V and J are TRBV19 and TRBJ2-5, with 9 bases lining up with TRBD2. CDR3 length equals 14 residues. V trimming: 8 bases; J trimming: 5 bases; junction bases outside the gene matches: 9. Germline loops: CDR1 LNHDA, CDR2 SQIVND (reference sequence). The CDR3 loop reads CASAAGGWSETQYF. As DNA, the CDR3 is TGTGCCAGTGCTGCGGGAGGGTGGTCTGAGACCCAGTACTTC.

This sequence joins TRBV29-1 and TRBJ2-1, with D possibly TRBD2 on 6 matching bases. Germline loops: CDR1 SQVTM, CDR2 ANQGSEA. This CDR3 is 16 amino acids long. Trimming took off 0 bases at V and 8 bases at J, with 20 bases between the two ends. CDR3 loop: CSVEETVAGLGDEQFF. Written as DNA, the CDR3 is TGCAGCGTTGAAGAAACAGTGGCGGGATTGGGCGATGAGCAGTTCTTC.

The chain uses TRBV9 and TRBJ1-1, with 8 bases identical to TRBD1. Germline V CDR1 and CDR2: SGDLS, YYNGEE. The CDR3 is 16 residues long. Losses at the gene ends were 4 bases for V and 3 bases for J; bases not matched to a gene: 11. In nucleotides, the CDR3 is TGTGCCAGCAGCCCGGACAGGGCGTATTCGGACACTGAAGCTTTCTTT. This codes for CASSPDRAYSDTEAFF.

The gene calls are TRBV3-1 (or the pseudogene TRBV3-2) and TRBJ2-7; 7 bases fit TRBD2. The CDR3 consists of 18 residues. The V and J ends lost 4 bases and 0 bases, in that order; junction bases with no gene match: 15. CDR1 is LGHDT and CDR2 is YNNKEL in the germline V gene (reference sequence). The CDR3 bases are TGTGCCAGCAGCCCCCATCCCTTTCCGACTAGCAGCTCCTACGAGCAGTACTTC. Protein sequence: CASSPHPFPTSSSYEQYF.

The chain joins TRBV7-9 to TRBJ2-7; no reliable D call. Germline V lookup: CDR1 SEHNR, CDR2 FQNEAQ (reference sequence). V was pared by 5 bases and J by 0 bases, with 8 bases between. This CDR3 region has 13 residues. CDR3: CASSSSLSYEQYF. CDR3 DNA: TGTGCCAGCAGCAGCTCCCTCTCCTACGAGCAGTACTTC.